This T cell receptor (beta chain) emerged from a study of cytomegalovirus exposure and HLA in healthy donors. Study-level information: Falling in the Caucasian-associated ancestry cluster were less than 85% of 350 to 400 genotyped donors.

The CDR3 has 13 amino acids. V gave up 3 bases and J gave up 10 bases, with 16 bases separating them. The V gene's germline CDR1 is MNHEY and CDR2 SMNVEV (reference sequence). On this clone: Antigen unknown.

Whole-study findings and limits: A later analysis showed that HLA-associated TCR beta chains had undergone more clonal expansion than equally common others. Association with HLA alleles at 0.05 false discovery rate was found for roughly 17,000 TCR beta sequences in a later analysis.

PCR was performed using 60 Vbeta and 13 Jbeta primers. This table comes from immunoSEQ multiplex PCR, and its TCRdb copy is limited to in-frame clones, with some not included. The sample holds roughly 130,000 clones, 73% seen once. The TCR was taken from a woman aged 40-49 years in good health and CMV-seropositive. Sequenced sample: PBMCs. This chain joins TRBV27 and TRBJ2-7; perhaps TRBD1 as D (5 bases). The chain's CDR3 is CASSFTDSALQYF. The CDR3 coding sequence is TGTGCCAGCAGTTTCACAGACAGCGCCTTACAGTACTTC.